This T cell receptor (beta chain) was retrieved from a study of HIV-infected patients and healthy controls. Whole blood was used without fractionation, so all unsorted peripheral T cells were included. There are 11 residues in the CDR3. V was pared by 5 bases and J by 4 bases, with 8 bases between. The germline CDR1 and CDR2 sequences are SQVTM and ANQGSEA. Alpha and beta constant-region primers primed reverse transcription of approximately 500 ng RNA. Separate chain-specific third strand synthesis with multiplexing indices produced the alpha and beta libraries. Using its own MiXCR run on the 5' RACE reads, TCRdb lists one record per CDR3 protein. Of approximately 12,000 distinct CDR3 sequences in the sample, about 5.1% are singletons; the top ten hold nearly 3.5%. Within the sample, this clonotype is medium-sized.

The chain has TRBV29-1 and TRBJ1-1, with D unclear. Sequencing was performed on blood. The sequence was obtained from an adult in good health. DNA for the CDR3: TGCAGCGTTCGGCTGGCCACTGAAGCTTTCTTT. It translates to CSVRLATEAFF.